Listed below are T cell receptor beta chains from one sample, sequenced in a study of cytomegalovirus exposure and HLA in healthy donors. Here immunoSEQ multiplex PCR was the method, and the copy in TCRdb shows in-frame clones only, minus some. The sample yields about 180,000 clones, approximately 84% seen once. The sequenced material came from PBMCs. Receptors originate from a young man in good health and CMV-seronegative. CDR3s leave out the opening cysteine and the closing phenylalanine or tryptophan. A D gene is named only where the DNA matches it firmly. Expanded clones get a size class; other rows say once, few or many, or leave the size out.

D	V	J	size	CDR3
TRBD1	TRBV4-1	TRBJ1-5	-	ASSQDLVGDRGRRPQH
TRBD1	TRBV18	TRBJ1-1	-	ASSGQGPGTLEAF
-	TRBV9	TRBJ1-1	-	ASSVGAQNTEAF
TRBD2	TRBV5-1	TRBJ2-1	-	ASSWTTSGTTDEQF
TRBD1	TRBV12-5	TRBJ2-7	-	ASGLWGTGDEQY
TRBD1	TRBV12-5	TRBJ2-2	-	ASGSPGQGTGELF
TRBD1	TRBV29-1	TRBJ1-1	-	SVGTGGAGTEAF
-	TRBV6-5	TRBJ2-1	-	ASSFRGAYNEQF
-	TRBV27	TRBJ2-3	-	ASRGVGTDTQY
-	TRBV7-9	TRBJ1-4	-	ASSLDGGIEKLF
-	TRBV5-1	TRBJ2-7	-	ASSLAGRSYEQY
-	TRBV19	TRBJ1-2	-	ASRRPDSNYGYT
-	TRBV9	TRBJ2-7	-	ASSAPLGATYEQY
-	TRBV28	TRBJ1-1	-	ASSLSTGQMNTEAF
-	TRBV9	TRBJ2-1	-	ASSVVGQGIPNEQF
-	TRBV4-1	TRBJ1-2	-	ASSSYYSGAGFYGYT
TRBD1	TRBV27	TRBJ2-7	-	ASSLSYGTAYEQY
-	TRBV5-1	TRBJ2-7	-	ASSGTTYEQY
TRBD2	TRBV6-5	TRBJ2-7	-	ASRHSGRASYEQY
-	TRBV27	TRBJ1-5	-	ASSLSLNQPQH
-	TRBV15	TRBJ2-3	-	ATSRDRGKSPSTDTQY
-	TRBV7-3	TRBJ2-3	-	ASSPPGSDTQY
-	TRBV28	TRBJ2-5	-	ASGTFLETQY
-	TRBV7-9	TRBJ2-4	-	ASSLGGNIQY
-	TRBV19	TRBJ1-5	-	ASSIATVGNQPQH
TRBD2	TRBV7-2	TRBJ2-3	-	ASSLVERGRGTDTQY
-	TRBV6-5	TRBJ2-7	few	ASSYSSRGNGEQY
-	TRBV6-5	TRBJ1-3	-	ASSLGAMSSGNTIY
-	TRBV7-6	TRBJ2-7	-	ASSGAGLVPYEQY
-	TRBV21-1	TRBJ1-3	-	ASSKGGENTIY
-	TRBV30	TRBJ2-5	-	AWTGKETQY
-	TRBV4-1	TRBJ2-7	-	ASSPDTSSYEQY
-	TRBV12-1	TRBJ1-3	-	ASSFAVDRGPKIGNTIY
-	TRBV4-1	TRBJ1-5	-	ASSHHTGSNQPQH
-	TRBV7-9	TRBJ1-2	-	ASSVYTYYGYT
-	TRBV28	TRBJ1-5	-	ASRTNSNQPQH
-	TRBV7-8	TRBJ1-2	-	ASSRGQSGMNLYGYT
-	TRBV11-3	TRBJ1-1	once	ASSLAGSSAF
TRBD2	TRBV6-6	TRBJ2-7	-	ASRLTSGKPHEQY
TRBD2	TRBV30	TRBJ2-1	-	AWSRTSSYNEQF
-	TRBV6-6	TRBJ1-1	-	ASSDRTANTEAF
TRBD2	TRBV28	TRBJ2-7	-	ASRTTSGAAYEQY
TRBD1	TRBV5-1	TRBJ2-3	-	ASSLGGTGTDTQY
TRBD2	TRBV4-3	TRBJ2-2	-	ASSQVALAGGAGELF
-	TRBV6-5	TRBJ1-1	-	ASSYLAAGMNTEAF
TRBD1	TRBV9	TRBJ1-1	-	ASSVRGQNTEAF
TRBD1	TRBV6-1	TRBJ1-2	-	ASSVEQGGYGYT
-	TRBV5-4	TRBJ2-1	few	ASSLDHLLAGYNEQF
-	TRBV6-6	TRBJ1-6	-	ASRDPEGSPLH
TRBD1	TRBV28	TRBJ2-7	-	ASSPPGTVYEQY
TRBD1	TRBV4-1	-	-	ASSQDAITGGRHEQY
-	TRBV7-9	TRBJ1-1	-	ASSPQAGNTEAF